A selection of T cell receptor beta chains follows, all from one sample in a study of shared clonotypes between healthy human individuals. The data were produced by immunoSEQ multiplex PCR, yet TCRdb's version contains in-frame clones alone and is incomplete. Counted here are 2 million to 2.5 million clones, around 92% occurring once; the ten biggest clones make up more than 0.35%. Sample: naive CD4+ T cells from PBMCs. Receptor source: a young man in good health. Some clones in this sample may be carry-over from other donors' samples. The conserved cysteine and the conserved F or W are not part of the CDR3 here. D genes are given only for firm matches.

j_gene,v_gene,d_gene,CDR3aa
TRBJ2-7,TRBV7-6,NA,ASSFLQGKRYEQY
TRBJ1-5,TRBV27,NA,ASSERRINQPQH
TRBJ2-7,TRBV11-2,NA,ASSLVEGGSYEQY
TRBJ1-2,TRBV7-9,TRBD1,ASSTPGGRGYT
TRBJ2-7,TRBV28,TRBD2,ASSSRDYYLSYEQY
TRBJ2-7,TRBV28,TRBD1,ASHDRANEQY
TRBJ1-6,TRBV7-9,NA,ASSKDSPTRASPLH
TRBJ1-1,TRBV4-3,TRBD1,ASSLDRGNTEAF
TRBJ2-3,TRBV7-9,NA,ASSLDGGFSTDTQY
TRBJ2-7,TRBV2,TRBD1,ASSVPRQGLSYEQY
TRBJ2-7,TRBV28,NA,ASSLWQGGSAYEQY
TRBJ1-5,TRBV5-1,NA,ASSTGSNQPQH
TRBJ1-2,TRBV6-1,NA,ASSLTESYGYT
TRBJ2-5,TRBV9,NA,ASSVDSEFQETQY
TRBJ1-2,TRBV28,NA,ASSLEGIGGYT
TRBJ2-7,TRBV9,TRBD2,ASSVGGGNGEQY
TRBJ2-4,TRBV28,NA,ATSGEGSKNIQY
TRBJ2-7,TRBV4-2,TRBD2,ASSLTASGSYEQY
TRBJ1-1,TRBV10-3,NA,AISESPGGHTEAF
TRBJ1-2,TRBV29-1,NA,SVDSGYGYT
TRBJ2-7,TRBV4-2,NA,ASSQYTSSYEQY
TRBJ2-7,TRBV29-1,NA,SVEVSVDEQY
TRBJ1-1,TRBV21-1,NA,ASSKSRRGTNTEAF